These T cell receptor beta chains were read from a single sample in a study of T cells after yellow fever vaccination. TCRdb redid the calling of the 5' RACE reads with MiXCR, one entry per CDR3 protein. The table records roughly 94,000 distinct CDR3 sequences, roughly 10% of them present only once. Sequenced here: CD8+ T cells not binding an NS4B(214-222) dextramer, sorted from PBMCs, sampled around 16 days after the first yellow fever vaccination. The receptor set was obtained from a man between 18 and 35 years old who received the YFV17D yellow fever vaccine. Both conserved end residues are part of each CDR3. D genes are given only for firm matches. For some rows the clone size is stated as once, few or many, or as a class when expanded; others skip it.

>NA|NA|TRBJ2-1|TRBV4-2
TGTGCCAGCAGCCAAGGTCTCGGGGAAAACACGGCCCGATACAATGAGCAGTTCTTC
CASSQGLGENTARYNEQFF
>few|NA|TRBJ2-3|TRBV7-3
TGTGCCAGCAGCTCCCTGGACTCTGCAGATACGCAGTATTTT
CASSSLDSADTQYF
>NA|NA|TRBJ1-1|TRBV5-5
TGTGCCAGCAGCTTGGTGGGGTTTGAAGCTTCCTTT
CASSLVGFEASF
>few|NA|TRBJ2-5|TRBV4-1
TGCGCCAGCAGCCAAGCGGGGCTAGGGGTTGAGGAGACCCAGTACTTC
CASSQAGLGVEETQYF
>few|NA|TRBJ1-2|TRBV9
TGTGCCAGCCACGGGCGATATGGCTACACCTTC
CASHGRYGYTF
>NA|NA|TRBJ1-1|TRBV10-3
TGTGCCCACGCTAGGGGGGACACTGAAGCTTTCTTT
CAHARGDTEAFF
>few|TRBD2|TRBJ2-3|TRBV4-1
TGCGCCAGCAGCCAAGAGCTCCCCGGGACTACCAACACAGATACGCAGTATTTT
CASSQELPGTTNTDTQYF
>few|TRBD2|TRBJ2-5|TRBV6-1
TGTGCCAGCTCGCGACTAGCGGGGGAGACCCAGTACTTC
CASSRLAGETQYF
>NA|TRBD1|TRBJ2-5|TRBV5-1
TGCGCCAGCAGCTTAAGACAGGGGCAAGAGACCCAGTACTTC
CASSLRQGQETQYF
>few|NA|TRBJ1-6|TRBV5-1
TGCGTCGGGGGACCCTGCTCTAATTCACCCCTCCACTTT
CVGGPCSNSPLHF
>many|NA|TRBJ1-1|TRBV29-1
TGCAGCGCCATGGGGGGTAACACTGAAGCTTTCTTT
CSAMGGNTEAFF
>many|TRBD1|TRBJ2-3|TRBV6-1
TGTGCCAGCAGTCAAACAGGGGGAGTCACAGATACGCAGTATTTT
CASSQTGGVTDTQYF
>few|NA|TRBJ1-1|TRBV6-1
TGTGCCAGCAGTGAGAGGGGTTTTTTCTCTGAAGCTTTCTTT
CASSERGFFSEAFF
>few|NA|TRBJ2-6|TRBV27
TGTGCCAGCAGTTTTATTGGGGCCAACGTCCTGACTTTC
CASSFIGANVLTF
>few|NA|TRBJ2-7|TRBV4-1
TGCGCCAGCAGCCAAGTGGCGGACAGATACTACGAGCAGTACTTC
CASSQVADRYYEQYF
>many|NA|TRBJ2-4|TRBV12-3/TRBV12-4
TGTGCCAGCAGTTCGGGGTCTCGGGGCATTCAGTACTTC
CASSSGSRGIQYF
>NA|TRBD1|TRBJ2-3|TRBV5-6
TGTGCCAGCCGACCGGACAGGGCGAGAATGAATGCAGATACGCAGTATTTT
CASRPDRARMNADTQYF
>NA|TRBD2|TRBJ2-7|TRBV4-3
TGCGCCAGCAGCCAAGAAGCGGGGTTCTCCTACGAGCAGTACTTC
CASSQEAGFSYEQYF
>few|NA|TRBJ1-4|TRBV3-1
TGTGCCAGCAGCCAAGGCAATAATGAAAAACTGTTTTTT
CASSQGNNEKLFF
>NA|NA|TRBJ1-5|TRBV6-1
TGTGCCAGCAGTACAACGAGACGGGGAGGGAATCAGCCCCAGCATTTT
CASSTTRRGGNQPQHF
>NA|NA|TRBJ1-1|TRBV29-1
TGCAGCGCCTTATTAACTGAAGCTTTCTTT
CSALLTEAFF
>few|NA|TRBJ1-3|TRBV13
TGTGCCAGCAGCTTAGGACCTGGAAACACCATATATTTT
CASSLGPGNTIYF
>few|TRBD1|TRBJ2-1|TRBV11-3
TGTGCCAGCAGCGCCGGGACAGGGGATGAGCAGTTCTTC
CASSAGTGDEQFF
>few|TRBD1|TRBJ2-3|TRBV7-6
TGTGCCAGCAGCCCAGGACAGGGGCCAGATACGCAGTATTTT
CASSPGQGPDTQYF